The clone carrying this T cell receptor (beta chain) was seen a handful of times. The antigen is not known. Time point meaning: recipient sample about 28 days before transplant, after cytoreduction. Clones were read by immunoSEQ multiplex PCR, and TCRdb kept only the in-frame ones, dropping some. The repertoire holds 25,000 to 30,000 clones, with more than 65% as singletons. This CDR3 comprises 14 residues. V lost 0 bases to trimming and J lost 7 bases, with 8 bases between them. Germline CDR1 SGHDT, CDR2 YYEEEE. The entry originates in a study of T cell clonotyping in hematopoietic cell transplantation. The study, taken as a whole, reports: Recipient TCR diversity dropped after transplant; expanded clonotypes rose from day 30 to 180.

This material consisted of peripheral blood mononuclear cells, taken before stem cell transplant. The receptor comes from a middle-aged man with acute myeloid leukemia. Some clones in this sample may be carry-over from other donors' samples. This sequence joins TRBV5-6 and TRBJ1-6, with D perhaps TRBD1 (5 bases). As DNA, the CDR3 is TGTGCCAGCAGCTTGGTGGACAAAAATTCACCCCTCCACTTT. Protein: CASSLVDKNSPLHF. Together with reference TRBV5-6 and TRBJ1-6, the CDR3 gives the full variable domain: DAGVTQSPTHLIKTRGQQVTLRCSPKSGHDTVSWYQQALGQGPQFIFQYYEEEERQRGNFPDRFSGHQFPNYSSELNVNALLLGDSALYLCASSLVDKNSPLHFGNGTRLTVT.